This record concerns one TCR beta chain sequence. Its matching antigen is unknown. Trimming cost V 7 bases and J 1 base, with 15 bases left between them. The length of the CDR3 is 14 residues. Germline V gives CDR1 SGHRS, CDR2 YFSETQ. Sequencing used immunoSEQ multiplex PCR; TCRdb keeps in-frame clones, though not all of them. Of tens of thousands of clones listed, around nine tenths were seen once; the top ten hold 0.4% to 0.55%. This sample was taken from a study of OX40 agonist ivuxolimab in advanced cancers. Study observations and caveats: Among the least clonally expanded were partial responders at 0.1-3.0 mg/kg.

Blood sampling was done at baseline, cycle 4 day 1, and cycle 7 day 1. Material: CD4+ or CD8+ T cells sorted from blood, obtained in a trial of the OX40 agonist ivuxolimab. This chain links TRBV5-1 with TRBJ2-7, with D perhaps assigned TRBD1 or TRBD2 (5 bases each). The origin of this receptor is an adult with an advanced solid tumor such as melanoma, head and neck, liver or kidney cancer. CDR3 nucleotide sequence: TGCGCCAGCGGGGGTGTCTATCCTTCCTACGAGCAGTACTTC. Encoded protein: CASGGVYPSYEQYF.